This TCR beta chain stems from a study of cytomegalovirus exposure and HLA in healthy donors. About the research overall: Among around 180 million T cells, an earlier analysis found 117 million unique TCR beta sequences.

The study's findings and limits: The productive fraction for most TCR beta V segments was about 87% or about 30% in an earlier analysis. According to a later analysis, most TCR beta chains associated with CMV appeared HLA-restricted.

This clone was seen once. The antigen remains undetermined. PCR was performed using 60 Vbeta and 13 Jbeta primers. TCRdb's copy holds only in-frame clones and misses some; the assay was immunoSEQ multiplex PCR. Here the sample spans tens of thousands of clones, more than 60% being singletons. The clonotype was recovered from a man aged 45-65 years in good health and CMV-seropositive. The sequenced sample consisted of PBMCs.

The CDR3 DNA follows: TGTGCCAGCAAACAAGAGGGATCCCAAAGGACTGAAGCTTTCTTT. It yields the protein CASKQEGSQRTEAFF. The chain joins TRBV6-6 to TRBJ1-1; D call uncertain. This CDR3 is built from 15 residues. Germline V gene lookup returns CDR1 MNHNY and CDR2 SVGAGI (reference sequence). Trimming took off 7 bases at V and 5 bases at J, with 20 bases between the two ends.